This T cell receptor beta chain was captured in a study of T-cell memory formation after mild COVID-19. The overall study: For the most part, TCR clusters were specific to one donor.

V was shortened by 5 bases and J by 0 bases, with 8 bases between the two germline ends. The CDR3 extends over 12 amino acids. Germline loops: CDR1 DFQATT, CDR2 SNEGSKA (reference sequence). From the 5' RACE reads, TCRdb called clonotypes with MiXCR, one entry per CDR3 protein. Here the sample spans a few hundred thousand distinct CDR3 sequences, around 19% being singletons. This clonotype turned up a few times. This TCR came from a man aged 18 to 30 who had mild COVID-19 (a few samples of this study predate the infection). Cell type and time point are not known. Input material: PBMCs or a T cell subset sorted from them (not recorded which). The gene calls are TRBV20-1 and TRBJ2-7; D gene uncertain. CDR3 nucleotides: TGCAGTGCTGCCTCCACCTCCTACGAGCAGTACTTC. Residues: CSAASTSYEQYF.